One sample yielded the 17 T cell receptor beta chains listed below, sequenced in a study of blood T cell repertoires in COVID-19. Data came from immunoSEQ multiplex PCR; TCRdb stores just in-frame clones and leaves some out. The data show 250,000 or so clones, with roughly 87% seen just once and less than 5% held by the top ten. The specimen was peripheral blood. Every receptor here comes from a woman in her 40s who had recovered from COVID-19.

J is TRBJ1-1 and V is TRBV18; 8 bases are a match to TRBD1. The CDR3 spans 16 residues. J gave up 5 bases and V 4 bases, and 12 bases lay outside the gene matches. Germline assignment: CDR1 KGHSH and CDR2 LQKENI. CDR3: CASSRGQGGTLTEAFF. CDR3 nucleotides: TGTGCCAGCTCACGAGGACAGGGTGGGACACTTACTGAAGCTTTCTTT.

V usage is TRBV12-3 or TRBV12-4 and J usage is TRBJ1-1; 7 bases map to TRBD1. J lost 8 bases, V lost 6 bases, and 6 bases had no gene match. CDR3 size: 12 residues. In DNA form, the CDR3 reads TGTGCCAGCAGGCTCCCAGGGGGGGAAGCTTTCTTT. Translation gives CASRLPGGEAFF.

J is TRBJ2-1 and V is TRBV7-9; 9 bases map to TRBD1. Germline lookup yields CDR1 SEHNR and CDR2 FQNEAQ (reference sequence). The length of the CDR3 is 16 residues. The V gene end was trimmed by 5 bases and the J gene end by 6 bases; junction bases not matched to a gene: 11. This chain's CDR3 is CASSDYSGTGRNEQFF. DNA for the CDR3: TGTGCCAGCAGCGATTACTCCGGGACAGGGCGCAATGAGCAGTTCTTC.

The V gene is TRBV18, the J gene TRBJ2-5; 7 positions agree with TRBD2. The CDR3 has 15 residues. The germline CDR1 and CDR2 sequences are KGHSH and LQKENI. Trimming took 3 bases from V and 0 from J; bases not matched to a gene: 4. In nucleotides, the CDR3 is TGTGCCAGCTCACCCGCCGGACTAGACCAAGAGACCCAGTACTTC. Translating gives CASSPAGLDQETQYF.

This chain links TRBV5-1 with TRBJ2-2, with 8 bases aligning to TRBD1. Germline CDR1 SGHRS, CDR2 YFSETQ. With V trimmed by 0 bases and J by 6 bases, 4 bases remained unmatched. The CDR3 length is 15 residues. The CDR3: CASSLVKGQAGELFF. The CDR3 nucleotides read TGCGCCAGCAGCTTGGTTAAGGGACAGGCCGGGGAGCTGTTTTTT.

In this sample, this clone turned up once. V gene TRBV3-1 (or the pseudogene TRBV3-2) combines with J gene TRBJ2-3, with 8 nucleotides matching TRBD2. Germline V CDR1 and CDR2: LGHDT, YNNKEL (reference sequence). Trimming at V came to 3 bases and at J to 0 bases, leaving 5 bases not matched to a gene. The CDR3 is 16 residues long. CDR3 region: CASSQLAGSSTDTQYF. Written as DNA, the CDR3 is TGTGCCAGCAGCCAGCTAGCGGGCTCTAGCACAGATACGCAGTATTTT.

The CDR3 spells CASSLEGHTQYF. The CDR3 bases are TGTGCCAGCAGCTTGGAGGGCCATACGCAGTATTTT. This chain uses TRBV7-9 with TRBJ2-3, with D tentatively TRBD2 (6 bases). V dropped 3 bases and J dropped 7 bases, with 8 bases sitting between them. This CDR3 contains 12 residues. Germline V CDR1 and CDR2: SEHNR, FQNEAQ (reference sequence).

This rearrangement joins TRBV10-3 to TRBJ2-3, with 12 bases fitting TRBD2. The J segment lost 3 bases and the V segment lost 6 bases, leaving 7 bases of the junction unmatched. The germline CDR1 and CDR2 sequences are ENHRY and SYGVKD. This CDR3 contains 16 residues. The DNA of the CDR3 is TGTGCCATCAGGCCACAACTAGCGGGGGGTACAGATACGCAGTATTTT. It yields the protein CAIRPQLAGGTDTQYF.

The chain uses TRBV7-9 and TRBJ2-3; 9 nucleotides align to TRBD2. This CDR3 contains 14 residues. Losses at the gene ends were 6 bases for V and 2 bases for J; bases not matched to a gene: 3. Germline V gene data show CDR1 as SEHNR and CDR2 as FQNEAQ (reference sequence). The CDR3 sequence: CASRAGGLTDTQYF. Here the CDR3 DNA reads TGTGCCAGCAGAGCGGGGGGCCTCACAGATACGCAGTATTTT.

The V gene is TRBV2, the J gene TRBJ1-4; maybe TRBD1 (6 bases). The CDR3 extends over 17 amino acids. Germline V gene sequence: CDR1 SNHLY, CDR2 FYNNEI. Trimming shortened V by 2 bases and J by 5 bases, and 18 bases separated the two germline ends. DNA for the CDR3: TGTGCCAGCAGTGAATTTCTTAGGACAGACCAGAATGAAAAACTGTTTTTT. Its translation is CASSEFLRTDQNEKLFF.

This chain uses TRBV3-1 (or the pseudogene TRBV3-2) with TRBJ2-2; D is possibly TRBD1 (5 bases). The CDR3 extends over 15 amino acids. Germline CDR1 and CDR2: LGHDT and YNNKEL (reference sequence). V dropped 0 bases and J dropped 3 bases, with 8 bases sitting between them. In DNA form, the CDR3 reads TGTGCCAGCAGCCAAGATGACAGATACACCGGGGAGCTGTTTTTT. Encoded protein: CASSQDDRYTGELFF.

This CDR3 is CASSPNMQGTQYF. The CDR3 DNA follows: TGTGCCAGCAGCCCTAATATGCAGGGTACGCAGTATTTT. This chain links TRBV7-2 with TRBJ2-3, with D maybe TRBD1 (5 bases). From germline, CDR1 is SGHTA and CDR2 FQGNSA. V was cut by 5 bases and J by 8 bases, with 14 bases left in between. The length of the CDR3 is 13 residues.

The rearrangement joins TRBV6-5 to TRBJ1-2; D might be TRBD1 (6 bases). V shed 6 bases and J shed 3 bases, with 14 bases lying between them. The CDR3 is 14 residues long. The germline gives CDR1 MNHEY, CDR2 SVGAGI. The CDR3 DNA sequence: TGTGCCAGCAGCCAGGGGACATCCTACTATGGCTACACCTTC. Residues: CASSQGTSYYGYTF.

The chain has TRBV5-5 and TRBJ2-7, with D maybe TRBD2 (7 bases). CDR1 SGHKS and CDR2 YYEKEE come from the germline V gene (reference sequence). The CDR3 has 15 amino acids. V was shortened by 3 bases and J by 0 bases, with 13 bases between the two germline ends. For the CDR3, the DNA is TGTGCCAGCAGCTGGGGGGCTAGCGGCTCCTACGAGCAGTACGTC. It is translated as CASSWGASGSYEQYV.

The V and J genes are TRBV6-5 and TRBJ1-4, with 10 bases lining up with TRBD1. Unmatched junction bases numbered 5, after V lost 6 bases and J lost 10 bases. This CDR3 spans 13 amino acids. Germline CDR1 is MNHEY and CDR2 is SVGAGI. DNA of the CDR3: TGTGCCAGCAGCGGACAGGGGGTTGCAAAACTGTTTTTT. As protein: CASSGQGVAKLFF.

The V call is TRBV4-3, the J call TRBJ2-1, with D maybe TRBD2 (7 bases). The CDR3 spans 17 residues. V was clipped by 0 bases and J by 2 bases, with 14 bases between them. The V gene's germline CDR1 is LGHNA and CDR2 YSLEER. The CDR3 DNA follows: TGCGCCAGCAGCCAAGATACAGGGCGGGGGACCTACAATGAGCAGTTCTTC. Amino acids: CASSQDTGRGTYNEQFF.

The chain carries TRBV7-9 and TRBJ2-2; 7 bases agree with TRBD1. The CDR3 extends over 14 amino acids. With 7 bases clipped from V and 1 base from J, the junction kept 3 bases outside the gene matches. The germline gives CDR1 SEHNR, CDR2 FQNEAQ (reference sequence). CDR3 amino acids: CASTWTGNTGELFF. The DNA of the CDR3 is TGTGCCAGCACCTGGACAGGGAACACCGGGGAGCTGTTTTTT.